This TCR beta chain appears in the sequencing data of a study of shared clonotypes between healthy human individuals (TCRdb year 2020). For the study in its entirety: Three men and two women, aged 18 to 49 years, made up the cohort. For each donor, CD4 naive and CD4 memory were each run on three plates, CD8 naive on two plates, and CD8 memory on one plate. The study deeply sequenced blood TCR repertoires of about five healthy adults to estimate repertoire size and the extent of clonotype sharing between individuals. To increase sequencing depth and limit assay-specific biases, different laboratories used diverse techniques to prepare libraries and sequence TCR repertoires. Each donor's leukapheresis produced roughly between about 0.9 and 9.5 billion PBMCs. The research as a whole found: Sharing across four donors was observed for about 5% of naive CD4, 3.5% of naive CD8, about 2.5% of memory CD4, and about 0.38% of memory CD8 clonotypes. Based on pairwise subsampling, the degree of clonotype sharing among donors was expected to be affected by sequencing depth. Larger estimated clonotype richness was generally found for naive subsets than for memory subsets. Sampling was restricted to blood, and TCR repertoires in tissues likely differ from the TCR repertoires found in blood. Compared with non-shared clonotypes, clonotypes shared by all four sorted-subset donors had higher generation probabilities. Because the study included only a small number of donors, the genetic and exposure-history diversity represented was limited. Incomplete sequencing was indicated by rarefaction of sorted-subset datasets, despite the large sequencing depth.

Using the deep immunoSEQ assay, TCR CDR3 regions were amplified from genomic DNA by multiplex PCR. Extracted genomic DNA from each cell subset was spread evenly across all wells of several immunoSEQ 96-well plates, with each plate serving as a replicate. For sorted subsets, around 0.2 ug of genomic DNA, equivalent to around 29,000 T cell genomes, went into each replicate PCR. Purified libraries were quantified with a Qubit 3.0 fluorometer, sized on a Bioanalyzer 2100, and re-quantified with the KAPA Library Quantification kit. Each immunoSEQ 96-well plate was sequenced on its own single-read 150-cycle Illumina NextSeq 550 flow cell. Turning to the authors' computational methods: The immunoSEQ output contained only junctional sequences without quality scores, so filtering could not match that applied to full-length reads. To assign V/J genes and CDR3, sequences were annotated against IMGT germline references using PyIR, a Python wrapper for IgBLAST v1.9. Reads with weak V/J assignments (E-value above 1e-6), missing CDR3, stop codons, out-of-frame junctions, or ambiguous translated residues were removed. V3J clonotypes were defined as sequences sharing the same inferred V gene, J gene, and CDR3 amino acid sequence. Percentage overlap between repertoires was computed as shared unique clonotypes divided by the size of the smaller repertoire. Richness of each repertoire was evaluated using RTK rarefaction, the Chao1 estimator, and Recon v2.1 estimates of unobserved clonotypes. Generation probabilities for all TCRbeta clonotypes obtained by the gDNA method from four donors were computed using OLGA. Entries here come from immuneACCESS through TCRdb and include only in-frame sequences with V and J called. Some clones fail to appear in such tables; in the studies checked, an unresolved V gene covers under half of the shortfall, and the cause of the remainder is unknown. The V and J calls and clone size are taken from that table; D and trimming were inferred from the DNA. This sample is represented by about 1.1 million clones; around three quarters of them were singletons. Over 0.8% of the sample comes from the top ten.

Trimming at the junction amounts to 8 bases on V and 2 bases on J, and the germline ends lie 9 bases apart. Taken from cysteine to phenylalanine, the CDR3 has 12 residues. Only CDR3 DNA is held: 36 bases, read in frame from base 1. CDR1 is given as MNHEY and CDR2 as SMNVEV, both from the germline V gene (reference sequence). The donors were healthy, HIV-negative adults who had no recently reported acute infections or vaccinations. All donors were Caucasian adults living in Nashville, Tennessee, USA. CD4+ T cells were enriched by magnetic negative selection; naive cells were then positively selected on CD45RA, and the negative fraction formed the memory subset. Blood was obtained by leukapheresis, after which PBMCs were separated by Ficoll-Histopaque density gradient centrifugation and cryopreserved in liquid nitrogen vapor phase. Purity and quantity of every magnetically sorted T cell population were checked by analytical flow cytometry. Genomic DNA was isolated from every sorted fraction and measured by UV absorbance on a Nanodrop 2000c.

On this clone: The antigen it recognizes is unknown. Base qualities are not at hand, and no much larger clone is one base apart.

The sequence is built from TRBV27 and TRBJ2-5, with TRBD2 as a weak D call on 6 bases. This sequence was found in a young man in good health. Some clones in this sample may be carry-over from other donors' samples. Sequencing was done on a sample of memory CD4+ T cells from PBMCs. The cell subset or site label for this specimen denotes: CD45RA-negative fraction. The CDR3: CASGGYQETQYF. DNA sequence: TGTGCCAGCGGGGGGTATCAAGAGACCCAGTACTTC.